This is a list of T cell receptor beta chains from one sample in a study of cytomegalovirus exposure and HLA in healthy donors. Generated by immunoSEQ multiplex PCR, the TCRdb table keeps only in-frame clones and is missing some. The data contain about 160,000 clones, around 78% of them seen just once; the ten biggest clones take up roughly 1.5%. The sequenced sample consisted of PBMCs. These receptors were obtained from a man aged 35 to 55 in good health and CMV-seronegative. Both conserved end residues are part of each CDR3. The order of the fields is V gene, J gene, D gene, clone size, CDR3 DNA, CDR3 protein. A D gene is named only where the DNA matches it firmly. A row's size may be missing; if present it is once, few, many or a size class.

v_call: TRBV28
j_call: TRBJ2-7
d_call: NA
clone_size: few
cdr3_nt: TGTGCCAGCAGTTTAGTAGTACCAGGCAGGCCGAGCTCCTACGAGCAGTACTTC
cdr3_aa: CASSLVVPGRPSSYEQYF

v_call: TRBV2
j_call: TRBJ1-5
d_call: NA
clone_size: NA
cdr3_nt: TGTGCCAGCAGTGGGCCAGACTACAATCAGCCCCAGCATTTT
cdr3_aa: CASSGPDYNQPQHF

v_call: TRBV5-1
j_call: TRBJ1-4
d_call: NA
clone_size: few
cdr3_nt: TGCGCCAGCAGCTTGAGAGGAACTAATGAAAAACTGTTTTTT
cdr3_aa: CASSLRGTNEKLFF

v_call: TRBV7-2
j_call: TRBJ2-7
d_call: TRBD2
clone_size: NA
cdr3_nt: TGTGCCAGCAGCCCGGGGACTAGCGGGAGAAACGAGCAGTACTTC
cdr3_aa: CASSPGTSGRNEQYF

v_call: TRBV6-5
j_call: TRBJ1-2
d_call: NA
clone_size: NA
cdr3_nt: TGTGCCAGCAGTTCCCAGAAGAACTATGGCTACACCTTC
cdr3_aa: CASSSQKNYGYTF

v_call: TRBV2
j_call: TRBJ2-3
d_call: NA
clone_size: NA
cdr3_nt: TGTGCCAGCAGGGGAACTCCGAGCCCGGGGAATACGCAGTATTTT
cdr3_aa: CASRGTPSPGNTQYF

v_call: TRBV10-3
j_call: TRBJ2-3
d_call: NA
clone_size: NA
cdr3_nt: TGTGCCAATGCGAGTTCCCCCTGGACAGATACGCAGTATTTT
cdr3_aa: CANASSPWTDTQYF

v_call: TRBV6-1
j_call: TRBJ1-4
d_call: TRBD1
clone_size: NA
cdr3_nt: TGTGCCAGCAGTGATGGATTCCGGGACAGCCGAAATGAAAAACTGTTTTTT
cdr3_aa: CASSDGFRDSRNEKLFF

v_call: TRBV7-3
j_call: TRBJ2-1
d_call: NA
clone_size: NA
cdr3_nt: TGTGCCAGCAGCTTATATCCGGGACAAGAGCAGTTCTTC
cdr3_aa: CASSLYPGQEQFF

v_call: TRBV5-6
j_call: TRBJ1-2
d_call: NA
clone_size: NA
cdr3_nt: TGTGCCAGCAGCTTGGCTGGCCTCGACTATGGCTACACCTTC
cdr3_aa: CASSLAGLDYGYTF

v_call: TRBV7-9
j_call: TRBJ1-2
d_call: NA
clone_size: NA
cdr3_nt: TGTGCCAGCAGCCTCGCTGACAGCCGCTATGGCTACACCTTC
cdr3_aa: CASSLADSRYGYTF

v_call: TRBV6-5
j_call: TRBJ2-7
d_call: NA
clone_size: NA
cdr3_nt: TGTGCCAGCAGTCTCTACAGGGACGTCTACGAGCAGTACTTC
cdr3_aa: CASSLYRDVYEQYF

v_call: TRBV6-5
j_call: TRBJ2-3
d_call: NA
clone_size: few
cdr3_nt: TGTGCCAGCAGTGAATGGAGTTCAGATACGCAGTATTTT
cdr3_aa: CASSEWSSDTQYF

v_call: TRBV27
j_call: TRBJ1-5
d_call: TRBD1
clone_size: NA
cdr3_nt: TGTGCCAGCAGTTTAAAAGGGGGCGAGGCCCAGCATTTT
cdr3_aa: CASSLKGGEAQHF

v_call: TRBV7-8
j_call: TRBJ1-2
d_call: NA
clone_size: NA
cdr3_nt: TGTGCCAGCAGCCAACGCGGACAGAAGCAGGGTGGCTACACCTTC
cdr3_aa: CASSQRGQKQGGYTF

v_call: TRBV6-6
j_call: TRBJ1-2
d_call: NA
clone_size: once
cdr3_nt: TGTGCCAGCAGTTACTTAGGGGAAACTGCCTATGGCTACACCTTC
cdr3_aa: CASSYLGETAYGYTF

v_call: TRBV5-8
j_call: TRBJ2-3
d_call: NA
clone_size: NA
cdr3_nt: TGTGCCAGCAGCTTGGCTGACAGGTTCACAGATACGCAGTATTTT
cdr3_aa: CASSLADRFTDTQYF